These 3 T cell receptor beta chains originate from one sample sequenced in a study of cytomegalovirus exposure and HLA in healthy donors (dated by TCRdb to about 2017). The protocol used for the library was the immunoSEQ multiplex PCR assay. The multiplex PCR relied on a mix of 60 forward primers for TCR Vbeta segments and 13 reverse primers for TCR Jbeta segments. The table was pulled from immuneACCESS by TCRdb, which kept in-frame rearrangements only. Such tables lose some clones; where checked, under half of the loss comes from unresolved V genes, and the rest has no known cause. This sample comprises roughly 110,000 clones, about 61% of them detected only once. Almost 8.5% of the sample is taken by the ten largest. Specimen: PBMCs. The receptors derive from a man aged 18-30 years in good health and CMV-seropositive.

The V gene is TRBV7-9, the J gene TRBJ2-5; maybe TRBD1 (5 bases). CDR1 is SEHNR and CDR2 is FQNEAQ in the germline V gene (reference sequence). This CDR3 comprises 16 residues. Deletions cut 6 bases from V and 0 bases from J, with 17 bases between. In nucleotides, the CDR3 is TGTGCCAGCAGTTTCAGGGCGCTGAAGTACCAAGAGACCCAGTACTTC. Residues: CASSFRALKYQETQYF.

This clone was detected ten times or more. The genes are TRBV6-6 and TRBJ1-1, with TRBD1 identical over 8 bases. V was clipped by 1 base and J by 7 bases; unmatched bases: 5. The germline CDR1 and CDR2 sequences are MNHNY and SVGAGI (reference sequence). The CDR3 runs to 14 residues. The CDR3 loop reads CASSYLDRVGEAFF. The CDR3 DNA sequence: TGTGCCAGCAGTTACTTGGACAGGGTCGGTGAAGCTTTCTTT.

V is TRBV5-1 and J is TRBJ2-1; 12 bases line up with TRBD2. The germline gives CDR1 SGHRS, CDR2 YFSETQ. Trimming took 4 bases from V and 4 from J; bases not matched to a gene: 3. The CDR3 runs 15 residues. The DNA for the CDR3 is TGCGCCAGCAGCAGCGGACTAGCGGGGTACAATGAGCAGTTCTTC. Translation gives CASSSGLAGYNEQFF.